Listed below are T cell receptor beta chains from one sample, sequenced in a study of CD8+ T cells in alopecia areata. TCRdb's table, derived via immunoSEQ multiplex PCR, lists solely in-frame clones and lacks some. The profile shows approximately 200,000 clones, roughly 50% of them singletons. The sequences come from CD4+ T cells sorted from blood, collected at week 24, from a patient treated with tofacitinib. The receptors were gathered from a human donor with alopecia areata. The CDR3 runs from the conserved cysteine through the conserved F or W. The order of the fields is D gene, clone size, V gene, J gene, CDR3 protein, CDR3 DNA. The D gene is left open where the match is weak. Rows give clone size only sometimes, using once, few, many, or a class for an expanded clone.

-,-,TRBV2,TRBJ2-1,CASSEGTDYNEQFF,TGTGCCAGCAGTGAAGGGACTGACTACAATGAGCAGTTCTTC
-,once,TRBV7-2,TRBJ1-5,CASSLSYGKNQPQHF,TGTGCCAGCAGCTTATCGTACGGAAAGAATCAGCCCCAGCATTTT
-,-,TRBV28,TRBJ2-2,CASIRSRNTGELFF,TGTGCCAGCATACGGTCTAGAAACACCGGGGAGCTGTTTTTT
-,-,TRBV2,TRBJ1-2,CASSDRGRDTF,TGTGCCAGCAGTGATCGGGGACGGGACACCTTC
-,few,TRBV19,TRBJ1-5,CASSMTGTSNQPQHF,TGTGCCAGTAGTATGACCGGGACCAGCAATCAGCCCCAGCATTTT
-,few,TRBV6-6,TRBJ2-7,CASSQRGQSSYEQYF,TGTGCCAGCAGCCAACGGGGGCAGAGCTCCTACGAGCAGTACTTC
-,-,TRBV5-6,TRBJ2-2,CASSLGGSPTGELFF,TGTGCCAGCAGCTTGGGAGGGAGCCCCACCGGGGAGCTGTTTTTT
-,-,TRBV19,TRBJ2-1,CASSIVSTNEQFF,TGTGCCAGTAGTATAGTCTCCACCAATGAGCAGTTCTTC
-,few,TRBV29-1,TRBJ1-1,CSVETLNRVFTNTEAFF,TGCAGCGTTGAAACCCTTAACAGGGTATTTACGAACACTGAAGCTTTCTTT
-,-,TRBV29-1,TRBJ2-5,CSVEEAAQETQYF,TGCAGCGTTGAAGAGGCAGCTCAAGAGACCCAGTACTTC
TRBD1,-,TRBV9,TRBJ1-3,CASSVGGQGGNTIYF,TGTGCCAGCAGCGTTGGCGGACAGGGCGGAAACACCATATATTTT
-,once,TRBV18,TRBJ1-1,CASSPPSTGNTEAFF,TGTGCCAGCTCACCACCGTCGACAGGGAACACTGAAGCTTTCTTT
TRBD2,few,TRBV2,TRBJ2-3,CASGLAGGTSTDTQYF,TGTGCCAGCGGCCTAGCGGGGGGGACTAGCACAGATACGCAGTATTTT
TRBD2,-,TRBV28,TRBJ2-1,CASNLLAGSYNEQFF,TGTGCCAGCAACCTACTAGCGGGATCATACAATGAGCAGTTCTTC
-,once,TRBV4-1,TRBJ2-5,CASSQDRGTVWTQYF,TGCGCCAGCAGCCAAGATCGGGGGACCGTCTGGACCCAGTACTTC
-,-,TRBV23-1,TRBJ2-7,CASSQSSRGELHF,TGCGCCAGCAGTCAATCGAGCCGGGGAGAACTCCACTTC
-,-,TRBV30,TRBJ1-2,CAWGSGGPEGYTF,TGTGCCTGGGGGTCTGGGGGACCGGAAGGCTACACCTTC
-,-,TRBV27,TRBJ2-1,CASSTDRTNEQFF,TGTGCCAGCAGTACGGACCGCACCAATGAGCAGTTCTTC
TRBD2,-,TRBV9,TRBJ2-6,CASSPGLEARLVSGANVLTF,TGTGCCAGCAGCCCCGGACTAGAGGCCCGCTTGGTATCTGGGGCCAACGTCCTGACTTTC
-,-,TRBV7-7,TRBJ2-1,CASSLARRDEQFF,TGTGCCAGCAGCTTAGCGAGGAGGGATGAGCAGTTCTTC
-,-,TRBV4-3,TRBJ2-7,CASSQDTRGYEQYF,TGCGCCAGCAGCCAGGACACCAGGGGCTACGAGCAGTACTTC
-,-,TRBV29-1,TRBJ2-1,CSVTDSSYNEQFF,TGCAGCGTGACGGACAGCTCCTACAATGAGCAGTTCTTC
TRBD1,-,TRBV28,TRBJ1-2,CASLTGTQRGYGYTF,TGTGCCAGCTTGACAGGGACGCAAAGGGGCTATGGCTACACCTTC
-,-,TRBV25-1,TRBJ2-7,CASGQNYEQYF,TGTGCCAGCGGACAAAACTACGAGCAGTACTTC
-,-,TRBV5-1,TRBJ2-7,CASSLTSYGMGRSYEQYF,TGCGCCAGCAGCTTGACCAGCTACGGGATGGGCCGTTCCTACGAGCAGTACTTC
TRBD1,-,TRBV5-1,TRBJ2-3,CASSVVTGTGTDTQYF,TGCGCCAGCAGCGTAGTGACCGGGACAGGCACAGATACGCAGTATTTT
-,few,TRBV25-1,TRBJ2-7,CASSGSVSYEQYF,TGTGCCAGCAGTGGTAGCGTCTCCTACGAGCAGTACTTC
TRBD1,-,TRBV4-2,TRBJ1-2,CASNPTLRQGAPDGYTF,TGTGCCAGCAACCCTACTTTGAGACAGGGGGCGCCCGATGGCTACACCTTC